Listed here are 31 T cell receptor beta chains from one sample, sequenced in a study of cytomegalovirus exposure and HLA in healthy donors. 60 Vbeta and 13 Jbeta primers were used in PCR. TCRdb's copy holds only in-frame clones and misses some; the assay was immunoSEQ multiplex PCR. Of over 40,000 clones in the sample, around 73% were seen once. The sample was PBMCs. The receptor set was obtained from a woman aged 40 to 50 in good health and CMV-seropositive.

The chain couples TRBV5-6 to TRBJ1-2, with TRBD1 identical over 7 bases. There are 19 residues in the CDR3. Germline V lookup: CDR1 SGHDT, CDR2 YYEEEE. The ends lost 1 base at V and 3 bases at J; junction bases unmatched: 18. Here the CDR3 DNA reads TGTGCCAGCAGCTTGACCGACGGACAGGTCTCAATTAGTGACTATGGCTACACCTTC. Translating it yields CASSLTDGQVSISDYGYTF.

J is TRBJ1-5 and V is TRBV6-1; D is unclear. Trimming pared 2 bases from V and 6 bases from J, leaving 11 bases between. CDR3 length: 14 amino acids. CDR1 and CDR2 (germline): MNHNS, SASEGT. The CDR3 nucleotides read TGTGCCAGCAGTGAATCGGGAGGTAGTCAGCCCCAGCATTTT. It encodes CASSESGGSQPQHF.

The CDR3 here is CAWSAGQGREAFF. CDR3 coding DNA: TGTGCCTGGAGTGCGGGACAGGGAAGAGAAGCTTTCTTT. This chain connects TRBV30 to TRBJ1-1; 9 bases are a match to TRBD1. The V segment lost 1 base and the J segment 8 bases; nucleotides outside the gene matches: 5. There are 13 residues in the CDR3. Per the germline V gene, CDR1 is GTSNPN and CDR2 is SVGIG (reference sequence). The full variable domain, completed using reference TRBV30 and TRBJ1-1, is SQTIHQWPATLVQPVGSPLSLECTVEGTSNPNLYWYRQAAGRGLQLLFYSVGIGQISSEVPQNLSASRPQDRQFILSSKKLLLSDSGFYLCAWSAGQGREAFFGQGTRLTVV.

V gene TRBV19 combines with J gene TRBJ1-5; no clear D. Deletions cut 0 bases from V and 9 bases from J, with 9 bases between. CDR3 length equals 13 residues. Germline V gives CDR1 LNHDA, CDR2 SQIVND (reference sequence). This CDR3 reads CASSIERGRPQHF. CDR3 nucleotides: TGTGCCAGTAGTATAGAAAGAGGCAGGCCCCAGCATTTT.

This clone has just a few counts. V is TRBV4-2 and J is TRBJ2-1; TRBD1 might be the D (5 bases). CDR1 is LGHNA, CDR2 YNFKEQ, per germline. V was trimmed by 1 base and J by 10 bases, leaving 20 bases between them. This CDR3 comprises 16 residues. CDR3 protein: CASSQGGQGRIEEQFF. The CDR3 DNA is TGTGCCAGCAGCCAAGGGGGTCAGGGAAGGATCGAGGAGCAGTTCTTC.

The V gene is TRBV2, the J gene TRBJ2-3; TRBD2 aligns across 9 bases. The V gene end was trimmed by 2 bases and the J gene end by 2 bases; junction bases not matched to a gene: 8. There are 17 residues in the CDR3. The germline CDR1 and CDR2 sequences are SNHLY and FYNNEI. DNA of the CDR3: TGTGCCAGCAGTGAACGGGCGGGGGGGCCGTTCACAGATACGCAGTATTTT. This sequence encodes CASSERAGGPFTDTQYF.

V usage is TRBV7-9 and J usage is TRBJ1-1; D perhaps matches TRBD1 (6 bases). The germline V gene encodes CDR1 SEHNR and CDR2 FQNEAQ (reference sequence). The CDR3 runs to 14 residues. With 2 bases removed from V and 7 bases from J, the gap between germline ends came to 14 bases. The CDR3 region has the DNA TGTGCCAGCAGCTTAAGTACAGGGTGGGATGAAGCTTTCTTT. It specifies CASSLSTGWDEAFF.

The chain uses TRBV11-2 and TRBJ2-7; 8 bases match TRBD2. From germline, CDR1 is SGHAT and CDR2 FQNNGV. The CDR3 runs to 13 residues. The trim removed 2 bases at V and 7 bases at J, leaving 4 bases unmatched. The CDR3 DNA follows: TGTGCCAGCAGCTTAAAGGGCGGGGGGGAGCAGTACTTC. As protein: CASSLKGGGEQYF.

This rearrangement joins TRBV5-1 to TRBJ2-2; 8 bases are a match to TRBD1. The CDR3 runs to 16 residues. Unmatched junction bases numbered 7, after V lost 3 bases and J lost 3 bases. Germline V gives CDR1 SGHRS, CDR2 YFSETQ. CDR3: CASSYRRGQDTGELFF. The DNA of the CDR3 is TGCGCCAGCAGCTACCGGAGGGGACAGGACACCGGGGAGCTGTTTTTT. Supplemented by reference TRBV5-1 and TRBJ2-2, the full variable domain reads KAGVTQTPRYLIKTRGQQVTLSCSPISGHRSVSWYQQTPGQGLQFLFEYFSETQRNKGNFPGRFSGRQFSNSRSEMNVSTLELGDSALYLCASSYRRGQDTGELFFGEGSRLTVL.

The V and J genes are TRBV10-3 and TRBJ1-5; possibly TRBD1 for D (5 bases). The CDR3 has 13 residues. Trimming removed 10 bases at V and 0 bases at J, with 10 bases between. Per germline, CDR1 ENHRY and CDR2 SYGVKD. The CDR3 DNA follows: TGTGCCACCAGACAGTATAGCAATCAGCCCCAGCATTTT. Encoded protein: CATRQYSNQPQHF.

The chain carries TRBV11-2 and TRBJ2-7, with a possible D match to TRBD1 (6 bases). Looked up from germline, CDR1 is SGHAT and CDR2 is FQNNGV. The CDR3 runs to 11 residues. V gave up 6 bases and J gave up 7 bases, with 10 bases separating them. This chain's CDR3 is CASRSGQEQYF. The CDR3 coding sequence is TGTGCCAGCAGGTCGGGACAAGAGCAGTACTTC.

The V and J genes are TRBV6-1 and TRBJ1-3; D gene uncertain. CDR3 length equals 14 residues. V was shortened by 7 bases and J by 1 base, with 11 bases between the two germline ends. Germline V gene sequence: CDR1 MNHNS, CDR2 SASEGT. The CDR3 bases are TGTGCCAGCATCCAAGAGGAGTCTGGAAACACCATATATTTT. This sequence encodes CASIQEESGNTIYF.

The chain recombines TRBV4-1 with TRBJ2-7; TRBD2 matches at 13 bases. The V gene's germline CDR1 is MGHRA and CDR2 YSYEKL. Trimming took 0 bases from V and 3 from J; bases not matched to a gene: 2. This CDR3 is built from 16 residues. The CDR3 DNA reads as TGCGCCAGCAGCCAAGATGGGACTAGCGGGGTCTACGAGCAGTACTTC. This encodes CASSQDGTSGVYEQYF.

This rearrangement joins TRBV19 to TRBJ1-1; D call uncertain. The CDR3 consists of 13 residues. The germline V gene has CDR1 LNHDA and CDR2 SQIVND (reference sequence). Trimming pared 4 bases from V and 2 bases from J, leaving 8 bases between. The CDR3 DNA follows: TGTGCCAGTAGTACTACGCGTAACACTGAAGCTTTCTTT. Residues: CASSTTRNTEAFF.

The genes are TRBV7-2 and TRBJ1-5; D ambiguous. The germline V gene has CDR1 SGHTA and CDR2 FQGNSA. V lost 2 bases and J 2 bases, leaving 4 bases between the germline ends. The CDR3 is 13 amino acids. Written as DNA, the CDR3 is TGTGCCAGCAGCTTACGGGGCAATCAGCCCCAGCATTTT. Amino acid sequence: CASSLRGNQPQHF.

This chain connects TRBV4-2 to TRBJ2-3, with D perhaps TRBD1 (5 bases). Germline CDR1 and CDR2: LGHNA and YNFKEQ. This CDR3 has 13 amino acids. V dropped 0 bases and J dropped 5 bases, with 6 bases sitting between them. In DNA form, the CDR3 reads TGTGCCAGCAGCCAAGATCAGGGAGATACGCAGTATTTT. Translated: CASSQDQGDTQYF.

This chain connects TRBV4-1 to TRBJ2-7, with a possible D match to TRBD2 (7 bases). The germline CDR1 and CDR2 sequences are MGHRA and YSYEKL. There are 15 residues in the CDR3. V was clipped by 1 base and J by 6 bases, with 16 bases between them. DNA for the CDR3: TGCGCCAGCAGCCAAGGGGCGGGGGCAGGCCGCGAGCAGTACTTC. As protein: CASSQGAGAGREQYF.

The chain links TRBV5-1 to TRBJ2-3, with 9 bases aligning to TRBD2. The germline V gene has CDR1 SGHRS and CDR2 YFSETQ. The CDR3 sequence is 16 residues long. With V trimmed by 2 bases and J by 3 bases, 7 bases remained unmatched. The CDR3, as DNA: TGCGCCAGCAGCTTAAGGCGGGGGGGCCGTACAGATACGCAGTATTTT. This gives the protein CASSLRRGGRTDTQYF.

This chain links TRBV2 with TRBJ2-1, with 10 positions matching TRBD2. Germline V CDR1 and CDR2: SNHLY, FYNNEI. The CDR3 runs 15 residues. Losses at the gene ends were 5 bases for V and 3 bases for J; bases not matched to a gene: 4. CDR3 loop: CASSSERGGYNEQFF. The CDR3 nucleotides read TGTGCCAGCAGTTCTGAGCGGGGGGGCTACAATGAGCAGTTCTTC.

The gene calls are TRBV11-2 and TRBJ2-5, with 7 positions matching TRBD2. Germline trimming cut 5 bases from V and 3 bases from J; bases unmatched to any gene: 6. The CDR3 runs to 14 residues. Per the germline V gene, CDR1 is SGHAT and CDR2 is FQNNGV. CDR3 residues: CASSLGTIKETQYF. CDR3 DNA sequence: TGTGCCAGCAGCCTGGGGACTATAAAAGAGACCCAGTACTTC.

This clone was picked up a small number of times. The chain is built from TRBV6-1 and TRBJ1-5; 9 bases are shared with TRBD1. V was clipped by 6 bases and J by 3 bases; unmatched bases: 6. The germline CDR1 and CDR2 sequences are MNHNS and SASEGT. The CDR3 loop spans 15 amino acids. CDR3 coding DNA: TGTGCCAGCAGGCGGGACAGGGTAGCCAATCAGCCCCAGCATTTT. This translates into CASRRDRVANQPQHF.

This chain links TRBV7-9 with TRBJ2-5; the D gene is possibly TRBD1 (5 bases). Germline CDR1 reads SEHNR; CDR2 reads FQNEAQ (reference sequence). V was shortened by 6 bases and J by 4 bases, with 15 bases between the two germline ends. The CDR3 spans 14 residues. The CDR3 here is CASRPPAGLETQYF. The CDR3 bases are TGTGCCAGCAGGCCTCCGGCAGGGTTAGAGACCCAGTACTTC.

The chain couples TRBV6-6 to TRBJ1-1; 10 bases map to TRBD1. V lost 10 bases, J lost 4 bases, and 3 bases stayed unmatched. Germline V gene data show CDR1 as MNHNY and CDR2 as SVGAGI (reference sequence). This CDR3 spans 12 amino acids. This chain's CDR3 is CATRQGATEAFF. In DNA, the CDR3 is TGTGCCACCCGACAGGGGGCCACTGAAGCTTTCTTT.

The V call is TRBV19, the J call TRBJ1-1; 10 bases agree with TRBD1. CDR1 and CDR2 from the germline V gene are LNHDA and SQIVND (reference sequence). The CDR3 has 19 residues. Losses at the gene ends were 2 bases for V and 1 base for J; bases not matched to a gene: 13. The CDR3 DNA sequence: TGTGCCAGTAGTATATTTCTTGGGGGACAGGGGACACCGAACACTGAAGCTTTCTTT. This translates into CASSIFLGGQGTPNTEAFF.

The rearrangement uses TRBV29-1 and TRBJ2-7; D not certain. CDR3 length equals 12 residues. Per germline, CDR1 SQVTM and CDR2 ANQGSEA. Trimming took 6 bases from V and 4 from J, leaving 13 bases between them. The CDR3 DNA is TGCAGCGTCCTAGAAGGCTCTTACGAGCAGTACTTC. It codes for CSVLEGSYEQYF.

This chain connects TRBV12-5 to TRBJ1-5; 9 nucleotides align to TRBD1. The ends lost 6 bases at V and 2 bases at J; junction bases unmatched: 8. The germline CDR1 and CDR2 sequences are LGHNT and FRNRAP. This CDR3 is 16 amino acids long. The CDR3 protein is CASGAGQGRGNQPQHF. The DNA for the CDR3 is TGTGCTAGTGGCGCCGGACAGGGGAGAGGCAATCAGCCCCAGCATTTT.

The chain is built from TRBV2 and TRBJ1-2, with D hard to call. CDR1 is SNHLY, CDR2 FYNNEI, per germline. There are 13 residues in the CDR3. Trimming left V 1 base short and J 4 bases short, with 7 bases between. As DNA, the CDR3 is TGTGCCAGCAGTGAAGTTCGTATCTATGGCTACACCTTC. It is translated as CASSEVRIYGYTF.

In DNA, the CDR3 is TGTGCCAGCAGTTCGACAGGCCGCTATGGCTACACCTTC. Protein sequence: CASSSTGRYGYTF. The V and J genes are TRBV27 and TRBJ1-2; D may be TRBD1 (6 bases). Per the germline V gene, CDR1 is MNHEY and CDR2 is SMNVEV (reference sequence). Trimming stripped 4 bases from V and 4 bases from J, with 10 bases between. The CDR3 runs to 13 residues.

The chain couples TRBV13 to TRBJ1-1; D gene ambiguous. The CDR3 totals 13 residues. The germline V gene has CDR1 PRHDT and CDR2 FYEKMQ (reference sequence). V gave up 5 bases and J gave up 1 base, with 8 bases separating them. The CDR3 DNA is TGTGCCAGCAGCGTCGAGCGGAACACTGAAGCTTTCTTT. Translating gives CASSVERNTEAFF.

The V gene is TRBV15, the J gene TRBJ1-6; D unclear. The CDR3 is made up of 14 amino acids. CDR1 LNHNV and CDR2 YYDKDF come from the germline V gene (reference sequence). Trimming cost V 9 bases and J 6 bases, with 15 bases left between them. CDR3 sequence: CATAKGRSNSPLHF. The CDR3 coding sequence is TGTGCCACAGCGAAAGGCAGATCTAATTCACCCCTCCACTTT. Together with reference TRBV15 and TRBJ1-6, the CDR3 gives the full variable domain: DAMVIQNPRYQVTQFGKPVTLSCSQTLNHNVMYWYQQKSSQAPKLLFHYYDKDFNNEADTPDNFQSRRPNTSFCFLDIRSPGLGDTAMYLCATAKGRSNSPLHFGNGTRLTVT.

The J gene is TRBJ2-3, the V gene TRBV7-8; D is possibly TRBD2 (6 bases). CDR1 and CDR2 from the germline V gene are SGHVS and FQNEAQ. The CDR3 extends over 17 amino acids. V was pared by 0 bases and J by 0 bases, with 13 bases between. The CDR3 sequence: CASSLAWDWNSTDTQYF. The CDR3 nucleotides read TGTGCCAGCAGCTTAGCCTGGGACTGGAACAGCACAGATACGCAGTATTTT.